Shown below are 17 T cell receptor beta chains from a single sample sequenced in a study of cytomegalovirus exposure and HLA in healthy donors. Repertoires were generated with immunoSEQ multiplex PCR, while TCRdb's copy carries only in-frame clones and drops some. The data contain 250,000 to 400,000 clones, about nine tenths of them seen just once; the ten biggest clones take up roughly 1.2%. The sample comprised PBMCs. The receptors here all came from a woman aged 25 to 39 in good health and CMV-seropositive.

This chain uses TRBV4-2 with TRBJ2-7; the D gene is possibly TRBD2 (7 bases). Germline CDR1 reads LGHNA; CDR2 reads YNFKEQ. With 1 base removed from V and 2 bases from J, the gap between germline ends came to 12 bases. This CDR3 is 15 amino acids long. CDR3: CASSQGGGPPYEQYF. The CDR3 DNA reads TGTGCCAGCAGCCAAGGCGGGGGCCCCCCCTACGAGCAGTACTTC.

This clone has just one count. The rearrangement joins TRBV15 to TRBJ2-6, with D hard to call. Germline V gene lookup returns CDR1 LNHNV and CDR2 YYDKDF (reference sequence). The CDR3 is 15 residues long. V was shortened by 8 bases and J by 0 bases, with 11 bases between the two germline ends. The CDR3 here is CATVPVASGANVLTF. CDR3 sequence (DNA): TGTGCCACCGTCCCAGTCGCCTCTGGGGCCAACGTCCTGACTTTC.

The V gene is TRBV5-1, the J gene TRBJ2-7; TRBD1 or TRBD2 may be the D gene (5 bases each). V was clipped by 4 bases and J by 4 bases, with 15 bases between them. The CDR3 is 14 amino acids. The V gene's germline CDR1 is SGHRS and CDR2 YFSETQ. CDR3 sequence: CASSPGTGPYEQYF. DNA for the CDR3: TGCGCCAGCAGCCCCGGGACGGGACCATACGAGCAGTACTTC. The full variable domain, completed using reference TRBV5-1 and TRBJ2-7, is KAGVTQTPRYLIKTRGQQVTLSCSPISGHRSVSWYQQTPGQGLQFLFEYFSETQRNKGNFPGRFSGRQFSNSRSEMNVSTLELGDSALYLCASSPGTGPYEQYFGPGTRLTVT.

The chain carries TRBV7-8 and TRBJ1-1; TRBD1 is a possible D gene (6 bases). Trimming shortened V by 5 bases and J by 1 base, and 23 bases separated the two germline ends. This CDR3 region has 18 residues. Per germline, CDR1 SGHVS and CDR2 FQNEAQ. CDR3 in amino acids: CASSINYRGGAQNTEAFF. DNA for the CDR3: TGTGCCAGCAGCATTAACTACCGGGGGGGCGCCCAGAACACTGAAGCTTTCTTT.

The V and J genes are TRBV19 and TRBJ2-1, with 7 bases matching TRBD2. Germline V gene lookup returns CDR1 LNHDA and CDR2 SQIVND (reference sequence). CDR3 length: 15 amino acids. V lost 3 bases to trimming and J lost 7 bases; unmatched junction nucleotides: 9. The CDR3 region is CASSMYGGGPNEQFF. The CDR3 region has the DNA TGTGCCAGTAGTATGTATGGGGGAGGGCCGAATGAGCAGTTCTTC.

The chain uses TRBV28 and TRBJ2-7; 7 bases map to TRBD1. CDR3 length: 16 amino acids. CDR1 is MDHEN and CDR2 is SYDVKM in the germline V gene. Unmatched junction bases numbered 12, after V lost 6 bases and J lost 1 base. As DNA, the CDR3 is TGTGCCAGCAGCCTAATGACAGGGAAAAGGTCCTACGAGCAGTACTTC. Encoded protein: CASSLMTGKRSYEQYF.

The chain carries TRBV29-1 and TRBJ1-6; 9 positions match TRBD1. V trimming: 6 bases; J trimming: 5 bases; junction bases outside the gene matches: 2. The CDR3 loop spans 13 amino acids. CDR1 and CDR2 from the germline V gene are SQVTM and ANQGSEA. The CDR3: CSVGQGDNSPLHF. The CDR3 DNA is TGCAGCGTGGGACAGGGAGATAATTCACCCCTCCACTTT.

The chain links TRBV5-3 to TRBJ1-1; tentative D call: TRBD1 (5 bases). TRBV5-3 is filed as an ORF, its function uncertain. Trimming removed 3 bases at V and 3 bases at J, with 12 bases between. The CDR3 consists of 14 residues. CDR3 nucleotide sequence: TGTGCCAGAAGCTCAGGGTTGAGGTACACTGAAGCTTTCTTT. Protein product: CARSSGLRYTEAFF.

The rearrangement uses TRBV7-2 and TRBJ1-2; a weak D match, TRBD1 (5 bases). V lost 2 bases and J 9 bases, leaving 10 bases between the germline ends. From germline, CDR1 is SGHTA and CDR2 FQGNSA. The CDR3 is made up of 12 amino acids. The CDR3 reads CASSLQGFRYTF. As DNA, the CDR3 is TGTGCCAGCAGCTTACAGGGTTTTCGCTACACCTTC. The full variable domain, completed using reference TRBV7-2 and TRBJ1-2, is GAGVSQSPSNKVTEKGKDVELRCDPISGHTALYWYRQSLGQGLEFLIYFQGNSAPDKSGLPSDRFSAERTGGSVSTLTIQRTQQEDSAVYLCASSLQGFRYTFGSGTRLTVV.

This clone was seen a single time. This chain joins TRBV27 and TRBJ2-2; 9 bases match TRBD2. Germline V gives CDR1 MNHEY, CDR2 SMNVEV (reference sequence). After removal of 0 bases from V and 7 bases from J, the junction contained 3 bases not matched to a gene. The CDR3 sequence is 15 residues long. CDR3 loop: CASSLSLAGRGELFF. The CDR3 DNA is TGTGCCAGCAGTTTATCACTAGCGGGCCGCGGGGAGCTGTTTTTT.

V gene TRBV19 combines with J gene TRBJ2-7; 11 bases align to TRBD1. Trimming took 3 bases from V and 6 from J; bases not matched to a gene: 7. The length of the CDR3 is 15 residues. Per germline, CDR1 LNHDA and CDR2 SQIVND (reference sequence). This CDR3 is CASSIERTGGSEQYF. The DNA for the CDR3 is TGTGCCAGTAGTATTGAGCGGACAGGGGGCTCCGAGCAGTACTTC.

This clone came up once. V is TRBV6-6 and J is TRBJ1-6; TRBD1 might be the D (6 bases). The CDR3 has 15 amino acids. The V gene's germline CDR1 is MNHNY and CDR2 SVGAGI (reference sequence). Trimming took 5 bases from V and 4 from J, leaving 12 bases between them. The CDR3 coding sequence is TGTGCCAGCAGTAATACAGGGTCGTATAATTCACCCCTCCACTTT. The encoded protein is CASSNTGSYNSPLHF.

The J gene is TRBJ2-7, the V gene TRBV30; D possibly uses TRBD1 or TRBD2 (5 bases each). Germline assignment: CDR1 GTSNPN and CDR2 SVGIG (reference sequence). The CDR3 is 16 residues long. V was shortened by 2 bases and J by 2 bases, with 19 bases between the two germline ends. CDR3 residues: CAWSPPSGRLAYEQYF. The CDR3, as DNA: TGTGCCTGGAGTCCTCCGTCGGGGCGGTTGGCCTACGAGCAGTACTTC.

The chain links TRBV9 to TRBJ2-1, with 13 bases matching TRBD2. Germline CDR1 reads SGDLS; CDR2 reads YYNGEE. This CDR3 has 15 amino acids. Trimming took 4 bases from V and 8 from J; bases not matched to a gene: 6. The CDR3 here is CASSPWTSGSDEQFF. CDR3 bases: TGTGCCAGCAGCCCATGGACTAGCGGGAGCGATGAGCAGTTCTTC.

This chain connects TRBV7-9 to TRBJ2-3, with TRBD1 matching over 7 bases. The CDR3 has 15 residues. The V gene's germline CDR1 is SEHNR and CDR2 FQNEAQ (reference sequence). The ends lost 3 bases at V and 2 bases at J; junction bases unmatched: 5. The CDR3 sequence: CASSLAGTDTDTQYF. The CDR3 DNA sequence: TGTGCCAGCAGCTTGGCCGGGACAGACACAGATACGCAGTATTTT.

V usage is TRBV6-6 and J usage is TRBJ2-1, with TRBD2 matching 9 bases. CDR1 and CDR2 from the germline V gene are MNHNY and SVGAGI (reference sequence). V lost 0 bases to trimming and J lost 9 bases; unmatched junction nucleotides: 6. The CDR3 extends over 15 amino acids. CDR3 loop: CASSYSVAGVGEQFF. CDR3 DNA sequence: TGTGCCAGCAGTTACTCGGTAGCGGGAGTGGGTGAGCAGTTCTTC.

V is TRBV5-1 and J is TRBJ2-7; D not resolved. From germline, CDR1 is SGHRS and CDR2 YFSETQ. The CDR3 spans 13 residues. V dropped 3 bases and J dropped 5 bases, with 12 bases sitting between them. CDR3 bases: TGCGCCAGCAGCTCTGCCCCGTTCAACGAGCAGTACTTC. Encoded protein: CASSSAPFNEQYF.